The 24 T cell receptor beta chains listed next were all sequenced from one sample in a study of blood T cell repertoires in COVID-19. Here immunoSEQ multiplex PCR was the method, and the copy in TCRdb shows in-frame clones only, minus some. The table lists roughly 200,000 clones, more than 80% of them singletons, with roughly 8.2% in the top ten. The sample comprised peripheral blood. These receptor sequences come from a woman between 55 and 75 years old with acute or convalescent COVID-19.

CDR3 protein: CASSPGGTFKEKLFF. The CDR3, as DNA: TGTGCCAGCAGTCCAGGCGGGACGTTTAAGGAAAAACTGTTTTTT. The chain joins TRBV3-1 (or the pseudogene TRBV3-2) to TRBJ1-4, with TRBD1 as a possible D gene (5 bases). Per germline, CDR1 LGHDT and CDR2 YNNKEL (reference sequence). The CDR3 spans 15 residues. V was cut by 6 bases and J by 8 bases, with 19 bases left in between.

The chain uses TRBV7-6 and TRBJ2-2; 10 nucleotides match TRBD2. The CDR3 has 17 residues. CDR1 SGHVS and CDR2 FNYEAQ come from the germline V gene. V lost 1 base, J lost 3 bases, and 5 bases stayed unmatched. The CDR3 coding sequence is TGTGCCAGCAGCTTAGGCCTAGCGGGAGTGGACACCGGGGAGCTGTTTTTT. Encoded protein: CASSLGLAGVDTGELFF.

The J gene is TRBJ2-3, the V gene TRBV5-1; 10 bases agree with TRBD1. V lost 4 bases and J lost 3; bases outside the gene matches: 8. The length of the CDR3 is 16 residues. The V gene's germline CDR1 is SGHRS and CDR2 YFSETQ. The chain's CDR3 is CASSPEGTGATDTQYF. In DNA, the CDR3 is TGCGCCAGCAGCCCGGAAGGGACAGGGGCGACAGATACGCAGTATTTT. The full variable domain, rest sourced from reference TRBV5-1 and TRBJ2-3, is KAGVTQTPRYLIKTRGQQVTLSCSPISGHRSVSWYQQTPGQGLQFLFEYFSETQRNKGNFPGRFSGRQFSNSRSEMNVSTLELGDSALYLCASSPEGTGATDTQYFGPGTRLTVL.

V gene TRBV5-4 combines with J gene TRBJ2-5; TRBD2 agrees at 13 bases. The length of the CDR3 is 16 residues. After removal of 4 bases from V and 4 bases from J, the junction contained 7 bases not matched to a gene. CDR1 is SGHNT, CDR2 YYREEE, per germline (reference sequence). The CDR3 region has the DNA TGTGCCAGCAGCCTCGGACTAGCGGGAGAACGAGAGACCCAGTACTTC. Its protein product is CASSLGLAGERETQYF.

CDR3 nucleotides: TGTGCCAGCACCACAATCCTAGGGGACACCGGGGAGCTGTTTTTT. This codes for CASTTILGDTGELFF. This rearrangement joins TRBV11-2 to TRBJ2-2; the D gene is possibly TRBD1 (5 bases). Trimming removed 7 bases from V and 3 bases from J, with 15 bases in between. Germline V gene data show CDR1 as SGHAT and CDR2 as FQNNGV. This CDR3 contains 15 residues.

This clone was observed once. The J gene is TRBJ2-2, the V gene TRBV19; D might be TRBD2 (6 bases). Trimming left V 5 bases short and J 4 bases short, with 17 bases between. The CDR3 covers 16 residues. Germline lookup yields CDR1 LNHDA and CDR2 SQIVND (reference sequence). The CDR3 reads CASSGGVAVFTGELFF. As DNA, the CDR3 is TGTGCCAGTAGTGGGGGAGTAGCGGTCTTCACCGGGGAGCTGTTTTTT.

This chain joins TRBV28 and TRBJ2-5; TRBD1 matches at 7 bases. J was trimmed by 4 bases and V by 4 bases; bases with no gene match: 15. Germline V gene sequence: CDR1 MDHEN, CDR2 SYDVKM. This CDR3 spans 17 amino acids. The CDR3 DNA reads TGTGCCAGCAGTTCCTCCCTCGGGACAGAGGCAGGAGAGACCCAGTACTTC. It translates to CASSSSLGTEAGETQYF.

The chain has TRBV5-1 and TRBJ2-2; TRBD1 aligns across 8 bases. V shed 3 bases and J 1 base; nucleotides not matched to a gene: 5. This CDR3 spans 16 amino acids. Germline CDR1 SGHRS, CDR2 YFSETQ. CDR3 nucleotides: TGCGCCAGCAGCTCCAGACAGGGGATGAACACCGGGGAGCTGTTTTTT. This sequence encodes CASSSRQGMNTGELFF.

This rearrangement joins TRBV5-1 to TRBJ2-3; TRBD2 might be the D (5 bases). There are 16 residues in the CDR3. V was cut by 0 bases and J by 2 bases, with 13 bases left in between. The V gene's germline CDR1 is SGHRS and CDR2 YFSETQ. The CDR3 sequence: CASSLAPGGHTDTQYF. In DNA form, the CDR3 reads TGCGCCAGCAGCTTGGCCCCTGGCGGGCACACAGATACGCAGTATTTT.

The CDR3 here is CASSVHLAGGETQYF. For the CDR3, the DNA is TGTGCCAGCAGCGTACACCTAGCGGGCGGGGAGACCCAGTACTTC. V usage is TRBV9 and J usage is TRBJ2-5; 8 bases are a match to TRBD2. J lost 5 bases, V lost 1 base, and 7 bases had no gene match. CDR1 and CDR2 from the germline V gene are SGDLS and YYNGEE. The CDR3 spans 15 residues.

This chain links TRBV19 with TRBJ1-5; 9 bases agree with TRBD1. The CDR3 totals 15 residues. J was trimmed by 2 bases and V by 4 bases; bases with no gene match: 3. Germline-derived CDR1 and CDR2 are LNHDA and SQIVND (reference sequence). CDR3: CASSNRGQGNQPQHF. The DNA of the CDR3 is TGTGCCAGTAGTAACAGGGGGCAGGGCAATCAGCCCCAGCATTTT.

In this sample, this clone turned up a few times. CDR3 nucleotides: TGTGCCAGCAGTCGGCGGGCAGTGGGGGCAGTGGACACTGAAGCTTTCTTT. Protein sequence: CASSRRAVGAVDTEAFF. The V and J genes are TRBV6-8 and TRBJ1-1; D is possibly TRBD1 (6 bases). V dropped 5 bases and J dropped 3 bases, with 22 bases sitting between them. The CDR3 consists of 17 residues. Germline CDR1 is MNHGY and CDR2 is SAAAGT.

The chain has TRBV11-2 and TRBJ1-3; weak D call: TRBD1 (6 bases). Trimming pared 3 bases from V and 2 bases from J, leaving 11 bases between. Germline V gene sequence: CDR1 SGHAT, CDR2 FQNNGV. The CDR3 covers 15 residues. Here the CDR3 DNA reads TGTGCCAGCAGCTTTTCTGACAGGACTGGAAACACCATATATTTT. Its protein is CASSFSDRTGNTIYF.

The chain joins TRBV5-1 to TRBJ2-3, with 14 positions matching TRBD2. Germline V gene lookup returns CDR1 SGHRS and CDR2 YFSETQ. The CDR3 spans 16 residues. V was pared by 3 bases and J by 4 bases, with 4 bases of the junction left unmatched. This CDR3 is CASSWGLAGEADTQYF. DNA of the CDR3: TGCGCCAGCAGCTGGGGACTAGCGGGAGAGGCAGATACGCAGTATTTT.

This chain joins TRBV6-5 and TRBJ2-7; 9 nucleotides agree with TRBD2. From germline, CDR1 is MNHEY and CDR2 SVGAGI. V lost 5 bases and J lost 6; bases outside the gene matches: 5. The CDR3 covers 13 residues. CDR3 nucleotide sequence: TGTGCCAGCAGTAATAGCGGGAGTGGCGAGCAGTACGTC. Translation gives CASSNSGSGEQYV.

The chain employs TRBV5-6 and TRBJ1-1; 9 bases fit TRBD1. The CDR3 runs to 14 residues. Trimming cost V 4 bases and J 10 bases; bases outside gene matches: 11. Germline V gene sequence: CDR1 SGHDT, CDR2 YYEEEE. CDR3 in DNA: TGTGCCAGCAGCACGGGACAGGGAAGGGCCGCAGCTTTCTTT. Protein: CASSTGQGRAAAFF.

The chain employs TRBV18 and TRBJ1-6; the D gene is possibly TRBD1 (6 bases). V was shortened by 2 bases and J by 8 bases, with 22 bases between the two germline ends. The germline V gene has CDR1 KGHSH and CDR2 LQKENI. There are 18 residues in the CDR3. The CDR3 nucleotides read TGTGCCAGCTCACCAAATCGACAGGCCCAAAAGGTGGATTCACCCCTCCACTTT. The encoded protein is CASSPNRQAQKVDSPLHF.

The chain is built from TRBV10-1 and TRBJ2-5, with 7 bases identical to TRBD2. Losses at the gene ends were 2 bases for V and 2 bases for J; bases not matched to a gene: 8. Germline CDR1 WNHNN, CDR2 SYGVQD (reference sequence). The CDR3 spans 16 residues. DNA of the CDR3: TGCGCCAGCAGTGAGGGAAGCGGGATCGGTCAAGAGACCCAGTACTTC. Translated, it gives CASSEGSGIGQETQYF.

This clone has more than one count but fewer than ten. The rearrangement joins TRBV2 to TRBJ1-4; tentatively, D is TRBD1 (6 bases). Germline loops: CDR1 SNHLY, CDR2 FYNNEI. This CDR3 has 14 residues. Trimming stripped 5 bases from V and 9 bases from J, with 16 bases between. The DNA for the CDR3 is TGTGCCAGCAGTTTCGGGGACGGGGGGCAAAAACTGTTTTTT. This encodes CASSFGDGGQKLFF.

CDR3 amino acids: CASSRGGSGYGYTF. CDR3 coding DNA: TGTGCCAGTAGTCGCGGGGGCAGCGGCTATGGCTACACCTTC. The chain employs TRBV19 and TRBJ1-2; weak D call: TRBD1 (6 bases). CDR1 and CDR2 (germline): LNHDA, SQIVND (reference sequence). The CDR3 runs to 14 residues. The germline V and J ends were trimmed by 5 bases and 4 bases, with 14 bases remaining between them.

V and J are TRBV28 and TRBJ1-4; no definite D call. The V end was cut by 6 bases, the J end by 3 bases, with 17 bases between. There are 16 residues in the CDR3. CDR1 MDHEN and CDR2 SYDVKM come from the germline V gene. In nucleotides, the CDR3 is TGTGCCAGCAGGAGGGTCTCTATACGGGCTAATGAAAAACTGTTTTTT. Its translation: CASRRVSIRANEKLFF.

The chain carries TRBV18 and TRBJ2-7, with a possible D match to TRBD1 (5 bases). This CDR3 spans 12 amino acids. Germline CDR1 and CDR2: KGHSH and LQKENI. V shed 6 bases and J shed 3 bases, with 9 bases lying between them. The DNA of the CDR3 is TGTGCCAGCTCCTCTGACAGCTACGAGCAGTACTTC. Its protein is CASSSDSYEQYF. Full variable domain (remainder filled in from reference TRBV18 and TRBJ2-7): NAGVMQNPRHLVRRRGQEARLRCSPMKGHSHVYWYRQLPEEGLKFMVYLQKENIIDESGMPKERFSAEFPKEGPSILRIQQVVRGDSAAYFCASSSDSYEQYFGPGTRLTVT.

The genes are TRBV30 and TRBJ1-1; no clear D. The CDR3 loop spans 11 amino acids. V lost 4 bases, J lost 11 bases, and 14 bases lay in between. CDR1 GTSNPN and CDR2 SVGIG come from the germline V gene (reference sequence). The CDR3 loop is CAWIGSYSAFF. The CDR3 bases are TGTGCCTGGATTGGGAGCTACAGCGCTTTCTTT.

The V call is TRBV5-1, the J call TRBJ1-1, with D unresolved. CDR1 is SGHRS and CDR2 is YFSETQ in the germline V gene. The CDR3 is 14 residues long. V shed 1 base and J shed 1 base, with 8 bases lying between them. This chain's CDR3 is CASSLKQQNTEAFF. DNA of the CDR3: TGCGCCAGCAGCTTGAAACAGCAGAACACTGAAGCTTTCTTT.